The clone carrying this TCR beta chain occurred once. Its antigen is unknown. Only in-frame clones appear in the TCRdb table, and some are missing; sequencing was by immunoSEQ multiplex PCR. This sample yields about 93,000 clones, of which approximately 89% are seen a single time; less than 3.5% belongs to the top ten. The germline gives CDR1 LNHDA, CDR2 SQIVND (reference sequence). There are 13 residues in the CDR3. Trimming pared 6 bases from V and 3 bases from J, leaving 9 bases between. The data originate from a study of T cell responses to AZD1222 COVID-19 vaccine. Overall study findings and caveats: Every sample of the repertoires postdated the peak T cell response. Possibly, clonal diversity was underestimated; donors were largely white British and included more females.

The gene calls are TRBV19 and TRBJ1-5; unclear D gene. This sequence was found in an adult in good health. The material sequenced was peripheral blood, taken on day 0 of MenACWY control vaccination. CDR3 bases: TGTGCCAGTAGCTGGAGTGCCAATCAGCCCCAGCATTTT. This sequence encodes CASSWSANQPQHF.